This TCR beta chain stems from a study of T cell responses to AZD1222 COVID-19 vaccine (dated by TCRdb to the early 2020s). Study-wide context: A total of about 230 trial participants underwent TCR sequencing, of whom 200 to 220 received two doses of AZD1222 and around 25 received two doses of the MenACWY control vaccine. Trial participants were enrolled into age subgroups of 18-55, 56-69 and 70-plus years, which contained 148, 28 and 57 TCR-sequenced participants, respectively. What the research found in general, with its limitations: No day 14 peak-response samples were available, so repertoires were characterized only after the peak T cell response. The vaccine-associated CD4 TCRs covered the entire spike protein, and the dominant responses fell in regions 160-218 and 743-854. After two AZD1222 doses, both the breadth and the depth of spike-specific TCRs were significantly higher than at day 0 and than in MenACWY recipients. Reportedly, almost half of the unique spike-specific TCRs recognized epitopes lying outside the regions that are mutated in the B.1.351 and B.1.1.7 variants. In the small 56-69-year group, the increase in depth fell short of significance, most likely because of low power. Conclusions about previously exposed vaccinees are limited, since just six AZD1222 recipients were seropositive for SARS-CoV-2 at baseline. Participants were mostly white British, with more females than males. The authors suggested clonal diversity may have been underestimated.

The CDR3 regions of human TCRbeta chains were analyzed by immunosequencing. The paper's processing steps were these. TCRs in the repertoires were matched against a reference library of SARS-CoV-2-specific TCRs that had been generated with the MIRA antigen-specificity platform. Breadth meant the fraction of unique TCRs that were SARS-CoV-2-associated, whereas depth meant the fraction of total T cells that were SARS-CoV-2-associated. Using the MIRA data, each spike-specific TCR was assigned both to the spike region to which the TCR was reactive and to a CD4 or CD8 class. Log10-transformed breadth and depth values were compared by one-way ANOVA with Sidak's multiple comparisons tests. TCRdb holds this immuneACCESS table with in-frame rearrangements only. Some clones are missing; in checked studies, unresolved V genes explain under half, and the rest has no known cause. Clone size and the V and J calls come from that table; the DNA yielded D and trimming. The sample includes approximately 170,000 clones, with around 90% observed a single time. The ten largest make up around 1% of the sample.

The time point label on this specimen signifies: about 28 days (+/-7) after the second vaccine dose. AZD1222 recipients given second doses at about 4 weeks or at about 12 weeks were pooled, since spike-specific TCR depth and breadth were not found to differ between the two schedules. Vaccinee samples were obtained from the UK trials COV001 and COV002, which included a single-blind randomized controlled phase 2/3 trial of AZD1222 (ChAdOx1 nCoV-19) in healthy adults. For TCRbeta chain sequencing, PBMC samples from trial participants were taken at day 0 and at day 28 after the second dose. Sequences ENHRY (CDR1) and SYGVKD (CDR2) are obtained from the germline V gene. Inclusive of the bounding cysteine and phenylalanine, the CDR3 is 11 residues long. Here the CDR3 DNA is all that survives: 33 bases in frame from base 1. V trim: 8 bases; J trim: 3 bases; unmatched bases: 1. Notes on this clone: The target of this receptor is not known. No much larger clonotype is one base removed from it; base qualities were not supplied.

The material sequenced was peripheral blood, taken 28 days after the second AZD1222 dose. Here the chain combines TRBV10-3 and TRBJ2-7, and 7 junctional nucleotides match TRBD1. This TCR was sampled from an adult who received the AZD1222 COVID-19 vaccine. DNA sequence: TGTGCCATCGGGACAGTCTACGAGCAGTACTTC. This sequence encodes CAIGTVYEQYF.